This TCR beta chain originates from a study of blood T cell repertoires in COVID-19. Study at large: Some COVID-19 samples were acute and others convalescent; all came from the United States, Italy and Spain.

Seattle-derived patients entered the study during active infection and were followed longitudinally. The CDR3 sequence is 16 residues long. The germline V gene encodes CDR1 SNHLY and CDR2 FYNNEI. Trimming cost V 5 bases and J 2 bases; bases outside gene matches: 8. Original processing notes: Quantification of nucleated cells was approximated via reference gene primer amplification. The assay was immunoSEQ multiplex PCR, and TCRdb's table has in-frame clones only and misses some. V and J calls and clone size follow that table, whereas D and trimming were derived from the DNA. The sample yields some 64,000 clones, around 70% seen once.

V and J are TRBV2 and TRBJ1-4; 7 bases are a match to TRBD1. This TCR derives from a woman between 70 and 85 years old with COVID-19, enrolled during active disease. The sample taken for sequencing was peripheral blood. The CDR3 protein is CASSSQGGGTNEKLFF. CDR3 DNA sequence: TGTGCCAGCAGTTCGCAGGGGGGTGGGACTAATGAAAAACTGTTTTTT.